These 28 T cell receptor beta chains were sequenced from one sample in a study of T cell responses to AZD1222 COVID-19 vaccine. Measured with immunoSEQ multiplex PCR; TCRdb has only the in-frame clones, and not every one. The table records about 160,000 clones, 91% of them present only once. The sequencing here drew on peripheral blood, taken on day 0 of AZD1222 vaccination. Receptor source: an adult in good health.

This chain uses TRBV2 with TRBJ1-2; TRBD1 might be the D (5 bases). The CDR3 length is 15 residues. The germline CDR1 and CDR2 sequences are SNHLY and FYNNEI. The V end lost 5 bases, the J end lost 5 bases, and 18 bases lay between the germline ends. In DNA, the CDR3 is TGTGCCAGCAGTACCAGAATCAGGGCGTTATATGGCTACACCTTC. Amino acid sequence: CASSTRIRALYGYTF.

The V call is TRBV7-6, the J call TRBJ2-2, with D possibly being TRBD1 or TRBD2 (5 bases each). Trimming cost V 4 bases and J 4 bases, with 13 bases left between them. The V gene's germline CDR1 is SGHVS and CDR2 FNYEAQ. CDR3 size: 15 residues. The CDR3: CASSSPRDLTGELFF. The CDR3 DNA reads as TGTGCCAGCAGCTCACCCCGGGACCTCACCGGGGAGCTGTTTTTT.

This sequence joins TRBV11-2 and TRBJ1-6, with a weak D call TRBD1 (5 bases). Germline V gene sequence: CDR1 SGHAT, CDR2 FQNNGV. This CDR3 spans 17 amino acids. V was trimmed by 0 bases and J by 7 bases, leaving 16 bases between them. The DNA of the CDR3 is TGTGCCAGCAGCTTAGAGGGGGGGGTACTGATAAATTCACCCCTCCACTTT. Its translation: CASSLEGGVLINSPLHF.

The CDR3 nucleotides are TGTGCCAGCAGCCTAGGGACAGTACCCTCCAGCTCCTACGAGCAGTACTTC. This translates into CASSLGTVPSSSYEQYF. The rearrangement joins TRBV7-2 to TRBJ2-7; 7 bases map to TRBD1. Trimming cost V 5 bases and J 0 bases; bases outside gene matches: 13. Germline lookup yields CDR1 SGHTA and CDR2 FQGNSA. This CDR3 contains 17 residues.

The J gene is TRBJ2-7, the V gene TRBV7-2, with no clear D. The V gene's germline CDR1 is SGHTA and CDR2 FQGNSA. The germline V and J ends were trimmed by 5 bases and 6 bases, with 17 bases remaining between them. The CDR3 runs 14 residues. The CDR3 DNA is TGTGCCAGCAGCCCAGAATATAGGGAATTCGAGCAGTACTTC. Its protein product is CASSPEYREFEQYF.

This clone has only one observation. This CDR3 is also generated by other DNA sequences in the sample. The chain combines TRBV7-9 with TRBJ1-6, with D unresolved. V lost 1 base to trimming and J lost 7 bases, with 5 bases between them. Looked up from germline, CDR1 is SEHNR and CDR2 is FQNEAQ (reference sequence). The CDR3 extends over 13 amino acids. This CDR3 is CASSLEGNSPLHF. CDR3 DNA: TGTGCCAGCAGCTTAGAGGGAAATTCACCCCTCCACTTT.

V is TRBV7-9 and J is TRBJ1-1; TRBD1 agrees at 9 bases. Trimming cost V 3 bases and J 0 bases; bases outside gene matches: 8. Germline CDR1 and CDR2: SEHNR and FQNEAQ (reference sequence). The CDR3 runs 17 residues. As DNA, the CDR3 is TGTGCCAGCAGCTTTATGGGAGACAGGGGGTTGAACACTGAAGCTTTCTTT. Encoded protein: CASSFMGDRGLNTEAFF.

The rearrangement joins TRBV9 to TRBJ2-1, with D unclear. The CDR3 covers 11 residues. The V end lost 0 bases, the J end lost 7 bases, and 2 bases lay between the germline ends. The germline V gene has CDR1 SGDLS and CDR2 YYNGEE. The CDR3 loop reads CASSVANEQFF. DNA for the CDR3: TGTGCCAGCAGCGTAGCAAATGAGCAGTTCTTC.

With respect to this clone: This CDR3 is also generated by other DNA sequences in the sample. Here the CDR3 reads CASSERENTEAFF. The CDR3 nucleotides read TGTGCCAGCAGTGAAAGGGAAAACACTGAAGCTTTCTTT. The V gene is TRBV6-1, the J gene TRBJ1-1, with D unclear. Trimming cost V 2 bases and J 2 bases, with 6 bases left between them. Germline V lookup: CDR1 MNHNS, CDR2 SASEGT. The CDR3 runs to 13 residues.

CDR3 in DNA: TGTGCCATCGGGGGGCGATTAGATCAGCCCCAGCATTTT. Translated, it gives CAIGGRLDQPQHF. The chain recombines TRBV10-3 with TRBJ1-5, with D possibly matching TRBD1 (6 bases). The CDR3 is 13 amino acids. Trimming stripped 8 bases from V and 5 bases from J, with 13 bases between. Germline-derived CDR1 and CDR2 are ENHRY and SYGVKD.

J is TRBJ1-2 and V is TRBV7-2, with unresolved D. The CDR3 totals 13 residues. Trimming shortened V by 5 bases and J by 8 bases, and 15 bases separated the two germline ends. Germline CDR1 is SGHTA and CDR2 is FQGNSA. The CDR3 loop reads CASSPVVLRGYTF. As DNA, the CDR3 is TGTGCCAGCAGCCCCGTCGTCCTTAGGGGCTACACCTTC.

This rearrangement joins TRBV4-1 to TRBJ1-5; TRBD1 matches 9 bases. Looked up from germline, CDR1 is MGHRA and CDR2 is YSYEKL. The CDR3 spans 14 residues. V was clipped by 4 bases and J by 7 bases; unmatched bases: 5. The CDR3 DNA sequence: TGCGCCAGCAGCCCGGGACAGGGTGGCCAGCCCCAGCATTTT. Residues: CASSPGQGGQPQHF.

CDR3: CASSSKTGLPSSGANVLTF. DNA of the CDR3: TGTGCCAGCAGTTCCAAGACAGGATTACCCTCCTCTGGGGCCAACGTCCTGACTTTC. This chain connects TRBV28 to TRBJ2-6; D might be TRBD1 (6 bases). The CDR3 runs 19 residues. Germline loops: CDR1 MDHEN, CDR2 SYDVKM. V lost 4 bases to trimming and J lost 0 bases, with 19 bases between them.

V usage is TRBV5-1 and J usage is TRBJ1-1; 7 nucleotides align to TRBD1. CDR1 is SGHRS and CDR2 is YFSETQ in the germline V gene. This CDR3 has 13 residues. With 6 bases clipped from V and 0 bases from J, the junction kept 2 bases outside the gene matches. This chain's CDR3 is CASKGAMNTEAFF. CDR3 in DNA: TGCGCCAGCAAGGGGGCCATGAACACTGAAGCTTTCTTT.

The rearrangement joins TRBV7-2 to TRBJ2-5; 8 bases line up with TRBD1. V was clipped by 2 bases and J by 5 bases; unmatched bases: 10. The CDR3 runs to 16 residues. CDR1 SGHTA and CDR2 FQGNSA come from the germline V gene. Here the CDR3 DNA reads TGTGCCAGCAGCTTATTTGGGACAGGTCTCCAGGAGACCCAGTACTTC. Translation: CASSLFGTGLQETQYF.

The chain employs TRBV30 and TRBJ1-6; D gene ambiguous. V lost 3 bases and J lost 5, with 11 bases in between. This CDR3 is 14 amino acids long. Germline CDR1 is GTSNPN and CDR2 is SVGIG (reference sequence). The CDR3 DNA follows: TGTGCCTGGAGGCCCGGGTTGGATAATTCACCCCTCCACTTT. This gives the protein CAWRPGLDNSPLHF.

The CDR3 spells CALSSDSLEAFF. CDR3 coding DNA: TGTGCCTTAAGCTCGGACAGCCTTGAAGCTTTCTTT. The V and J genes are TRBV7-9 and TRBJ1-1, with D maybe TRBD1 (6 bases). From germline, CDR1 is SEHNR and CDR2 FQNEAQ (reference sequence). The CDR3 is 12 residues long. Trimming stripped 11 bases from V and 7 bases from J, with 17 bases between.

The V and J genes are TRBV5-6 and TRBJ2-2; D might be TRBD1 (6 bases). This CDR3 comprises 16 residues. V was trimmed by 0 bases and J by 9 bases, leaving 18 bases between them. CDR1 and CDR2 from the germline V gene are SGHDT and YYEEEE. Here the CDR3 reads CASSLAGTNHGRELFF. The CDR3 DNA reads as TGTGCCAGCAGCTTGGCCGGGACAAATCACGGCCGGGAGCTGTTTTTT.

V usage is TRBV7-2 and J usage is TRBJ2-1; 10 bases align to TRBD2. Trimming removed 5 bases from V and 12 bases from J; junction bases left unmatched: 4. CDR1 is SGHTA, CDR2 FQGNSA, per germline. CDR3 length equals 12 residues. The CDR3, as DNA: TGTGCCAGCAGCCCGCGACTAGCGGGGCAGTTCTTC. It is translated as CASSPRLAGQFF.

There are a few counts of this clone. This same CDR3 is encoded by further DNA sequences in the sample. This chain uses TRBV19 with TRBJ1-1; D is undetermined. Germline V gene data show CDR1 as LNHDA and CDR2 as SQIVND (reference sequence). Trimming shortened V by 1 base and J by 1 base, and 1 base separated the two germline ends. This CDR3 has 12 residues. The CDR3 sequence is CASSIGNTEAFF. CDR3 bases: TGTGCCAGTAGTATAGGGAACACTGAAGCTTTCTTT. Combining the CDR3 with reference TRBV19 and TRBJ1-1 gives the whole variable domain DGGITQSPKYLFRKEGQNVTLSCEQNLNHDAMYWYRQDPGQGLRLIYYSQIVNDFQKGDIAEGYSVSREKKESFPLTVTSAQKNPTAFYLCASSIGNTEAFFGQGTRLTVV.

The rearrangement uses TRBV4-3 and TRBJ1-2; no definite D call. CDR3 length: 15 amino acids. V lost 1 base and J lost 1, with 10 bases in between. Germline CDR1 reads LGHNA; CDR2 reads YSLEER. In DNA form, the CDR3 reads TGCGCCAGCAGCCAAGGTTTGGGGAATAACTATGGCTACACCTTC. Residues: CASSQGLGNNYGYTF.

CDR3 DNA sequence: TGTGCCAGCGGAGTGGACAGGCATTGTGGAAACACCATATATTTT. This encodes CASGVDRHCGNTIYF. The rearrangement joins TRBV5-6 to TRBJ1-3, with 7 nucleotides matching TRBD1. With 7 bases clipped from V and 3 bases from J, the junction kept 10 bases outside the gene matches. Per germline, CDR1 SGHDT and CDR2 YYEEEE. The CDR3 is made up of 15 amino acids.

This chain connects TRBV28 to TRBJ1-6; 11 bases agree with TRBD1. Trimming cost V 5 bases and J 2 bases; bases outside gene matches: 5. The CDR3 extends over 17 amino acids. Germline assignment: CDR1 MDHEN and CDR2 SYDVKM. CDR3 DNA: TGTGCCAGCAGTCCAAGGACAGGGGGCGCCTATAATTCACCCCTCCACTTT. It yields the protein CASSPRTGGAYNSPLHF.

The chain couples TRBV27 to TRBJ2-2, with D perhaps TRBD1 (6 bases). With 5 bases removed from V and 4 bases from J, the gap between germline ends came to 14 bases. The CDR3 covers 15 residues. The germline gives CDR1 MNHEY, CDR2 SMNVEV (reference sequence). The CDR3 nucleotides are TGTGCCAGCAGTCCGCTAGACAGGCGCACCGGGGAGCTGTTTTTT. This codes for CASSPLDRRTGELFF.

V is TRBV6-2 or TRBV6-3 and J is TRBJ2-5; 8 nucleotides agree with TRBD2. The CDR3 extends over 16 amino acids. Germline V CDR1 and CDR2: MNHEY, SVGEGT. The ends lost 4 bases at V and 7 bases at J; junction bases unmatched: 14. CDR3 DNA: TGTGCCAGCAGTTGGGAAGCGGGGGCCCCGGCCGGGACCCAGTACTTC. It codes for CASSWEAGAPAGTQYF.

This rearrangement joins TRBV6-5 to TRBJ2-2; TRBD2 might be the D (6 bases). The CDR3 is 14 residues long. V was cut by 3 bases and J by 5 bases, with 10 bases left in between. Germline V lookup: CDR1 MNHEY, CDR2 SVGAGI. This CDR3 is CASSYSGDTGELFF. The CDR3 nucleotides are TGTGCCAGCAGTTATAGCGGAGATACCGGGGAGCTGTTTTTT.

CDR3 loop: CASSSIGTRGGELFF. As DNA, the CDR3 is TGTGCCAGCAGCTCCATCGGGACTAGGGGCGGGGAGCTGTTTTTT. The rearrangement uses TRBV9 and TRBJ2-2, with 8 bases that match TRBD2. This CDR3 contains 15 residues. The V gene end was trimmed by 4 bases and the J gene end by 7 bases; junction bases not matched to a gene: 9. Germline V CDR1 and CDR2: SGDLS, YYNGEE.

V is TRBV10-3 and J is TRBJ2-1, with D possibly matching TRBD2 (5 bases). CDR1 ENHRY and CDR2 SYGVKD come from the germline V gene. This CDR3 has 11 residues. V lost 8 bases, J lost 12 bases, and 14 bases lay in between. The CDR3 protein is CAIGSGQGQFF. The CDR3 coding sequence is TGTGCCATCGGCAGCGGCCAAGGGCAGTTCTTC.